This TCR beta chain derives from a study of T cell repertoires in cytomegalovirus infection. The table lists this clonotype with a few counts. One entry per CDR3 protein, called by TCRdb with MiXCR from the reads. Of hundreds of thousands of distinct CDR3 sequences listed, 20% to 25% were seen once; the top ten hold under 8.5%. V dropped 6 bases and J dropped 0 bases, with 15 bases sitting between them. The CDR3 is made up of 14 amino acids. CDR1 and CDR2 (germline): DFQATT, SNEGSKA (reference sequence). Specimen: CD8+ T cells from PBMCs. This sequence was found in a human donor in good health (CMV status not recorded). Some clones in this sample may be carry-over from other donors' samples. This chain uses TRBV20-1 with TRBJ2-7, with D maybe TRBD2 (6 bases). The CDR3 sequence: CSARRDGSSYEQYV. The CDR3 DNA is TGCAGTGCCAGGAGGGACGGGAGCTCCTACGAGCAGTACGTC.